This TCR beta chain was identified during a study of post-analysis software for immune sequencing data. Regarding the study as a whole: Controls had lower frequencies than patients of about 5 TRBV segments, which included TRBV5-6, TRBV5-1 and TRBV20-1.

This CDR3 region has 15 residues. Germline loops: CDR1 SGDLS, CDR2 YYNGEE. V was trimmed by 0 bases and J by 5 bases, leaving 13 bases between them. This clonotype was seen more than once but under ten times. Its antigen is unknown. The TCR beta cDNA libraries contained unique molecular identifiers. TCRdb redid the calling of the PCR reads with MiXCR, one entry per CDR3 protein. The table lists hundreds of thousands of distinct CDR3 sequences, 40% to 55% of them singletons, with about 12% in the top ten. The source is a girl between 10 and 17 years old with multiple sclerosis. This sequence joins TRBV9 and TRBJ2-3; D is uncertain. Sequencing was performed on blood. For the CDR3, the DNA is TGTGCCAGCAGCGTAGATTGGTGGACCGAAGATACGCAGTATTTT. Translating gives CASSVDWWTEDTQYF.